This TCR beta chain was documented in a study of PD-1 blockade in mismatch repair-deficient tumors. Looked up from germline, CDR1 is SGHDN and CDR2 is FVKESK. The CDR3 is made up of 14 amino acids. The assay was immunoSEQ multiplex PCR, and TCRdb's table has in-frame clones only and misses some. Of approximately 50,000 clones in the sample, roughly 75% were seen once. Comments on this clone: At one end, the junction sequence differs from germline, possibly due to a read error.

All patients were mismatch repair deficient, assessed by either PCR or immunohistochemistry. The TCR-sequenced patients were a few responders to pembrolizumab. Sequencing used peripheral blood, obtained 4 weeks after starting pembrolizumab. The clonotype comes from an adult with mismatch repair-deficient cancer. The chain uses TRBV14 and TRBJ2-1; D possibly corresponds to TRBD1 (5 bases). This CDR3 is CASSHRGYYHEQFF. CDR3 coding DNA: TGTGCCAGCAGCCATAGGGGTTACTACCATGAGCAGTTCTTC.